One sample yielded the 26 T cell receptor beta chains listed below, sequenced in a study of T cells after yellow fever vaccination (dated by TCRdb to between 2018 and 2021). The treatment or condition label corresponds to: live attenuated yellow fever vaccine strain. Library preparation was by 5' RACE. The data were produced on an Illumina HiSeq 2500. The raw public data were reprocessed by TCRdb itself: fastp quality trimming at Q25, MiXCR clonotype calling, in-frame beta chains only. Every entry covers one CDR3 protein and lists the most common genes and DNA from its rows. This sample is represented by around 600,000 distinct CDR3 sequences; around an eighth of them were singletons. The ten largest account for 15% of the sample. Sequencing was performed on PBMCs, taken on the day of the yellow fever booster vaccination. Source of these receptors: a man in his thirties or forties who received the YFV17D yellow fever vaccine.

The chain links TRBV30 to TRBJ2-7, with 7 bases lining up with TRBD1. Looked up from germline, CDR1 is GTSNPN and CDR2 is SVGIG (reference sequence). This CDR3 is built from 15 residues. V lost 2 bases and J lost 6; bases outside the gene matches: 13. The CDR3 spells CAWSPWGQSGGEQYF. The CDR3 region has the DNA TGTGCCTGGAGTCCATGGGGACAGTCCGGTGGCGAGCAGTACTTC.

The rearrangement links TRBV20-1 to TRBJ1-2, with TRBD1 matching over 7 bases. The CDR3 covers 13 residues. With 3 bases clipped from V and 7 bases from J, the junction kept 8 bases outside the gene matches. Germline values: CDR1 DFQATT, CDR2 SNEGSKA (reference sequence). The CDR3 nucleotides read TGCAGTGCTAGCCCCGTACGACAGGGTGGCTACACCTTC. Protein sequence: CSASPVRQGGYTF.

The CDR3 sequence is CASSDSPTIHNEQFF. The CDR3 DNA reads TGTGCCAGCAGTGACTCCCCGACAATCCACAATGAGCAGTTCTTC. J is TRBJ2-1 and V is TRBV6-4, with unresolved D. CDR1 is MRHNA, CDR2 SNTAGT, per germline. Trimming stripped 0 bases from V and 5 bases from J, with 11 bases between. The CDR3 sequence is 15 residues long.

This clonotype has only a few counts. This rearrangement joins TRBV6-1 to TRBJ2-7; TRBD1 agrees at 12 bases. The J segment lost 3 bases and the V segment lost 6 bases, leaving 12 bases of the junction unmatched. The germline V gene encodes CDR1 MNHNS and CDR2 SASEGT. CDR3 length: 17 amino acids. The chain's CDR3 is CASSLKPGTGGNYEQYF. The CDR3, as DNA: TGTGCCAGCAGCCTCAAACCCGGGACAGGGGGCAACTACGAGCAGTACTTC.

There are a few counts of this clonotype. J is TRBJ2-7 and V is TRBV7-9; D possibly corresponds to TRBD2 (6 bases). Germline CDR1 and CDR2: SEHNR and FQNEAQ (reference sequence). The CDR3 loop spans 14 amino acids. Between the trimmed V and J ends, which lost 2 bases and 5 bases, there was a span of 13 bases. The CDR3 region has the DNA TGTGCCAGCAGCTTAACCGGGGGTGTGGACGAGCAGTACTTC. Translating gives CASSLTGGVDEQYF.

The rearrangement joins TRBV6-5 to TRBJ2-1, with 7 bases fitting TRBD2. The CDR3 is made up of 15 amino acids. V trimming: 4 bases; J trimming: 3 bases; junction bases outside the gene matches: 6. Germline loops: CDR1 MNHEY, CDR2 SVGAGI. The CDR3 loop reads CASSLTSAFYNEQFF. The CDR3 DNA reads as TGTGCCAGCAGTTTAACTAGCGCTTTCTACAATGAGCAGTTCTTC.

J is TRBJ2-7 and V is TRBV7-2, with D hard to call. The V end lost 5 bases, the J end lost 0 bases, and 8 bases lay between the germline ends. Germline V gene sequence: CDR1 SGHTA, CDR2 FQGNSA. The CDR3 contains 13 residues. CDR3 sequence (DNA): TGTGCCAGCAGCACTACTACCTCCTACGAGCAGTACTTC. Protein product: CASSTTTSYEQYF.

The chain joins TRBV7-8 to TRBJ2-7; 8 bases align to TRBD2. J was trimmed by 0 bases and V by 5 bases; bases with no gene match: 6. The CDR3 totals 15 residues. Germline assignment: CDR1 SGHVS and CDR2 FQNEAQ. The CDR3 nucleotides are TGTGCCAGCAGCCTACGGGGGGGTATCTCCTACGAGCAGTACTTC. It encodes CASSLRGGISYEQYF.

This clonotype was detected a few times. V and J are TRBV20-1 and TRBJ2-7, with 12 bases that match TRBD2. J gave up 4 bases and V 6 bases, and 13 bases lay outside the gene matches. This CDR3 region has 16 residues. CDR1 and CDR2 (germline): DFQATT, SNEGSKA (reference sequence). CDR3 in amino acids: CSAQILAGGIGYEQYF. Written as DNA, the CDR3 is TGCAGTGCGCAGATCCTAGCGGGAGGGATAGGGTACGAGCAGTACTTC.

This clonotype appeared a few times. The chain carries TRBV20-1 and TRBJ2-7; the match to TRBD2 covers 11 bases. The junction had 5 bases not matched to a gene; V was cut back by 1 base and J by 0 bases. CDR3 size: 16 residues. The germline V gene encodes CDR1 DFQATT and CDR2 SNEGSKA (reference sequence). The CDR3 DNA is TGCAGTGCTAGAGTTGTAGCGGGAGGGAGCTCCTACGAGCAGTACTTC. This codes for CSARVVAGGSSYEQYF.

This clonotype was observed a handful of times. The chain recombines TRBV28 with TRBJ1-2, with D unclear. V lost 5 bases and J lost 7, with 11 bases in between. The CDR3 is 12 residues long. The germline V gene encodes CDR1 MDHEN and CDR2 SYDVKM. For the CDR3, the DNA is TGTGCCAGCAGTCCGGCCACAAGTGGCTACACCTTC. Its translation is CASSPATSGYTF.

The J gene is TRBJ2-3, the V gene TRBV12-3 or TRBV12-4; 7 bases match TRBD1. V lost 2 bases and J lost 2; bases outside the gene matches: 7. This CDR3 region has 16 residues. The DNA of the CDR3 is TGTGCCAGCAGTTTAATCCTGACAGGGAACACAGATACGCAGTATTTT. Residues: CASSLILTGNTDTQYF.

This clonotype occurred a few times. This chain connects TRBV2 to TRBJ2-1, with 7 positions matching TRBD1. CDR3 length: 11 amino acids. The junction had 13 bases not matched to a gene; V was cut back by 10 bases and J by 16 bases. CDR1 and CDR2 from the germline V gene are SNHLY and FYNNEI. CDR3 nucleotide sequence: TGTGCCATCCTACTCAACAGGGGAAGTTTCTTC. As protein: CAILLNRGSFF. Together with reference TRBV2 and TRBJ2-1, the CDR3 gives the full variable domain: EPEVTQTPSHQVTQMGQEVILRCVPISNHLYFYWYRQILGQKVEFLVSFYNNEISEKSEIFDDQFSVERPDGSNFTLKIRSTKLEDSAMYFCAILLNRGSFFGPGTRLTVL.

This clonotype has a handful of counts. This sequence joins TRBV6-6 and TRBJ2-3; no reliable D call. Trimming left V 6 bases short and J 7 bases short, with 26 bases between. Germline values: CDR1 MNHNY, CDR2 SVGAGI (reference sequence). The CDR3 has 17 amino acids. The CDR3 nucleotides are TGTGCCAGCAGGACGGCGGACCCTAACACCGGATTGAATACGCAGTATTTT. Translated: CASRTADPNTGLNTQYF.

This clonotype has a handful of counts. The rearrangement joins TRBV7-2 to TRBJ2-7, with TRBD2 identical over 9 bases. The CDR3 is 14 residues long. Per the germline V gene, CDR1 is SGHTA and CDR2 is FQGNSA. The junction had 7 bases not matched to a gene; V was cut back by 1 base and J by 9 bases. CDR3 DNA sequence: TGTGCCAGCAGCTTAGAGGCTAGCGGGAAGGGGCAGTACTTC. Translation: CASSLEASGKGQYF.

This clonotype was picked up a small number of times. This chain uses TRBV11-2 with TRBJ2-2; D unclear. V gave up 1 base and J gave up 7 bases, with 7 bases separating them. Germline V lookup: CDR1 SGHAT, CDR2 FQNNGV. This CDR3 spans 13 amino acids. The CDR3 nucleotides are TGTGCCAGCAGCTTAGTGGTTCTCGGGGAGCTGTTTTTT. Its translation is CASSLVVLGELFF. Combining the CDR3 with reference TRBV11-2 and TRBJ2-2 gives the whole variable domain EAGVAQSPRYKIIEKRQSVAFWCNPISGHATLYWYQQILGQGPKLLIQFQNNGVVDDSQLPKDRFSAERLKGVDSTLKIQPAKLEDSAVYLCASSLVVLGELFFGEGSRLTVL.

In its sample, this clonotype was seen a few times. The genes are TRBV7-9 and TRBJ2-6, with a possible D match to TRBD2 (5 bases). V shed 5 bases and J shed 3 bases, with 11 bases lying between them. The CDR3 totals 15 residues. Per germline, CDR1 SEHNR and CDR2 FQNEAQ (reference sequence). CDR3 DNA: TGTGCCAGCAGCACAGAGGGTAGTGGGGCCAACGTCCTGACTTTC. Protein: CASSTEGSGANVLTF.

This clonotype was counted a few times. The V call is TRBV12-3 or TRBV12-4, the J call TRBJ2-7; D uncertain. V was clipped by 8 bases and J by 6 bases, with 17 bases between them. This CDR3 region has 13 residues. The CDR3 spells CASLNTAGAEQYF. The CDR3 DNA follows: TGTGCCAGCCTGAATACAGCCGGCGCCGAGCAGTACTTC.

The chain uses TRBV4-3 and TRBJ2-1; D call uncertain. V was cut by 1 base and J by 2 bases, with 9 bases left in between. CDR3 size: 15 residues. Germline values: CDR1 LGHNA, CDR2 YSLEER. The chain's CDR3 is CASSQGLETYNEQFF. The CDR3, as DNA: TGCGCCAGCAGCCAAGGACTGGAAACCTACAATGAGCAGTTCTTC.

This chain connects TRBV7-6 to TRBJ2-5, with unresolved D. V gave up 0 bases and J gave up 5 bases, with 10 bases separating them. Per germline, CDR1 SGHVS and CDR2 FNYEAQ. This CDR3 region has 14 residues. CDR3 residues: CASSLAVTPETQYF. The CDR3 nucleotides are TGTGCCAGCAGCTTAGCGGTGACGCCCGAGACCCAGTACTTC.

There are a few counts of this clonotype. CDR3 amino acids: CASSLRVEAYNEQFF. The CDR3 region has the DNA TGTGCCAGCAGCTTAAGGGTGGAAGCCTACAATGAGCAGTTCTTC. The chain employs TRBV11-1 and TRBJ2-1; no reliable D call. The CDR3 extends over 15 amino acids. Deletions cut 2 bases from V and 2 bases from J, with 10 bases between. Germline V gives CDR1 SGHAT, CDR2 FQDESV (reference sequence).

This clonotype was detected ten times or more. V and J are TRBV7-3 and TRBJ2-5; no clear D. V lost 2 bases and J lost 2, with 6 bases in between. This CDR3 contains 13 residues. CDR1 and CDR2 (germline): SGHTA, FQGTGA. CDR3 DNA: TGTGCCAGCAGCTTATCACGTCAAGAGACCCAGTACTTC. Translation gives CASSLSRQETQYF. Filled out from reference TRBV7-3 and TRBJ2-5, the complete variable domain reads GAGVSQTPSNKVTEKGKYVELRCDPISGHTALYWYRQSLGQGPEFLIYFQGTGAADDSGLPNDRFFAVRPEGSVSTLKIQRTERGDSAVYLCASSLSRQETQYFGPGTRLLVL.

The chain couples TRBV9 to TRBJ2-3; D may be TRBD2 (6 bases). Germline V gene data show CDR1 as SGDLS and CDR2 as YYNGEE. This CDR3 region has 15 residues. V was shortened by 1 base and J by 6 bases, with 15 bases between the two germline ends. The CDR3, as DNA: TGTGCCAGCAGCGTAAGGCGGGATCTGCCTGATACGCAGTATTTT. Translation gives CASSVRRDLPDTQYF.

The chain has TRBV20-1 and TRBJ1-2; D gene uncertain. The CDR3 is 12 residues long. Trimming pared 0 bases from V and 6 bases from J, leaving 8 bases between. Looked up from germline, CDR1 is DFQATT and CDR2 is SNEGSKA (reference sequence). CDR3 in amino acids: CSAREGLDGYTF. The CDR3 coding sequence is TGCAGTGCTAGAGAAGGGCTGGATGGCTACACCTTC.

Here the CDR3 DNA reads TGTGCCAGCAGTGCGGGACGCCGTCACGAGCAGTACTTC. Translation gives CASSAGRRHEQYF. J is TRBJ2-7 and V is TRBV27; weak D call: TRBD2 (6 bases). Germline V gives CDR1 MNHEY, CDR2 SMNVEV (reference sequence). The CDR3 has 13 amino acids. Trimming took off 5 bases at V and 5 bases at J, with 13 bases between the two ends.

This clonotype was observed many times. This chain links TRBV7-8 with TRBJ2-1; no definite D call. V lost 5 bases to trimming and J lost 8 bases, with 16 bases between them. Germline CDR1 is SGHVS and CDR2 is FQNEAQ. This CDR3 region has 14 residues. This CDR3 reads CASSRVRRADEQFF. As DNA, the CDR3 is TGTGCCAGCAGCCGGGTAAGAAGGGCCGATGAGCAGTTCTTC. The whole variable domain, filled in from reference TRBV7-8 and TRBJ2-1, reads GAGVSQSPRYKVAKRGQDVALRCDPISGHVSLFWYQQALGQGPEFLTYFQNEAQLDKSGLPSDRFFAERPEGSVSTLKIQRTQQEDSAVYLCASSRVRRADEQFFGPGTRLTVL.